The present TCR beta chain was sequenced within a study of T cell responses to AZD1222 COVID-19 vaccine. Points from the study as a whole: Across spike, vaccine-associated CD4 TCRs were found, dominant at 160-218 and 743-854.

Worth noting for this clone: Its antigen is undetermined.

The protocol was immunoSEQ multiplex PCR, while the TCRdb copy is restricted to in-frame clones and leaves out a portion. The data hold tens of thousands of clones, with approximately 92% observed a single time. This clonotype was sampled from an adult who received the AZD1222 COVID-19 vaccine. This material consisted of peripheral blood, taken 28 days after the second AZD1222 dose.

The CDR3 bases are TGTGCCAGCAGCTCTGAGGTGGCGCCCACAGATACGCAGTATTTT. It yields the protein CASSSEVAPTDTQYF. The chain employs TRBV7-7 and TRBJ2-3; D is unresolved. V gave up 4 bases and J gave up 2 bases, with 13 bases separating them. The germline V gene encodes CDR1 SSHAT and CDR2 FNYEAQ (reference sequence). The CDR3 is made up of 15 amino acids. The complete variable domain, with remaining parts taken from reference TRBV7-7 and TRBJ2-3, reads GAGVSQSPRYKVTKRGQDVTLRCDPISSHATLYWYQQALGQGPEFLTYFNYEAQPDKSGLPSDRFSAERPEGSISTLTIQRTEQRDSAMYRCASSSEVAPTDTQYFGPGTRLTVL.